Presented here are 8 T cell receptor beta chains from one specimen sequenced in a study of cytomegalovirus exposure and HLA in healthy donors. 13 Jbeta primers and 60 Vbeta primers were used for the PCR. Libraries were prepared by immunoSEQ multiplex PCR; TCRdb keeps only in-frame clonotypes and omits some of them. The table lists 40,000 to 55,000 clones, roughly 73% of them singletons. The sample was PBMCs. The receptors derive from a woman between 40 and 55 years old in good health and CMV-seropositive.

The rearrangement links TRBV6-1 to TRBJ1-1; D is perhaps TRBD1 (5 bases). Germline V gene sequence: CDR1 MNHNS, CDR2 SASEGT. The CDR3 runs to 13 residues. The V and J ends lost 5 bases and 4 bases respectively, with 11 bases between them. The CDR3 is CASSPGGGTEAFF. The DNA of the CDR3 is TGTGCCAGCAGTCCGGGGGGGGGCACTGAAGCTTTCTTT.

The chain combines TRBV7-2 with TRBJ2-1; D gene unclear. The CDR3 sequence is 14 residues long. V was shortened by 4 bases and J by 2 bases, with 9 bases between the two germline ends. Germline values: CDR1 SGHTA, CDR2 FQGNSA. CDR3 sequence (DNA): TGTGCCAGCAGCTCCAGTAATACCTACAATGAGCAGTTCTTC. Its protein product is CASSSSNTYNEQFF.

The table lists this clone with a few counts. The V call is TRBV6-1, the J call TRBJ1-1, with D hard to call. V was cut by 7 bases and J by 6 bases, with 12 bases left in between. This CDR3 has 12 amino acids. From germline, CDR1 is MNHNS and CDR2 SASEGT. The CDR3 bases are TGTGCCAGCAATCGGCGAGGCGCTGAAGCTTTCTTT. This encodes CASNRRGAEAFF.

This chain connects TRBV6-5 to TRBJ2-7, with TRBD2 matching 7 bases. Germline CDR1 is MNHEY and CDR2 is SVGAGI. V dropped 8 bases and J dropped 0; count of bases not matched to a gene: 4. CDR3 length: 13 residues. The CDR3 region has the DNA TGTGCCAGCTTCCAGCGGGGCTCCTACGAGCAGTACTTC. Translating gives CASFQRGSYEQYF.

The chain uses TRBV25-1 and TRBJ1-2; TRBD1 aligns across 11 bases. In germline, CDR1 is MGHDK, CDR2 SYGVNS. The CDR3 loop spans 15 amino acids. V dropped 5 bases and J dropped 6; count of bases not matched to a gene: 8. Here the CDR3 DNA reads TGTGCCAGCAGTACCCCGGGACAGGGGGGCCATGGCTACACCTTC. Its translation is CASSTPGQGGHGYTF.

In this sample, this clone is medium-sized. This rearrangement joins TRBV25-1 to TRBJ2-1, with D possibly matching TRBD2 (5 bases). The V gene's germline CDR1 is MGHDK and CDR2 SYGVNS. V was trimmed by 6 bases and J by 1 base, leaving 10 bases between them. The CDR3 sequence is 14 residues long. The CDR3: CASSSGLSYNEQFF. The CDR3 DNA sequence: TGTGCCAGCAGCTCAGGACTTTCCTACAATGAGCAGTTCTTC. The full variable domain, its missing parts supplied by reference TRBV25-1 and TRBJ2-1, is EADIYQTPRYLVIGTGKKITLECSQTMGHDKMYWYQQDPGMELHLIHYSYGVNSTEKGDLSSESTVSRIRTEHFPLTLESARPSHTSQYLCASSSGLSYNEQFFGPGTRLTVL.

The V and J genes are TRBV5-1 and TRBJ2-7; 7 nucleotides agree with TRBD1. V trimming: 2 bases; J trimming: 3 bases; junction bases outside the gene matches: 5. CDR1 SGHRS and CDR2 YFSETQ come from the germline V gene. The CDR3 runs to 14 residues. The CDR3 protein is CASSFRQGSYEQYF. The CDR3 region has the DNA TGCGCCAGCAGCTTCCGACAGGGAAGCTACGAGCAGTACTTC.

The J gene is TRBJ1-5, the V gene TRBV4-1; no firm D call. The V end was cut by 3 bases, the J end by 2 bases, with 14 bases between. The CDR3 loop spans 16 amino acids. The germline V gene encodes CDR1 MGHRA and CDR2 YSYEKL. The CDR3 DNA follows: TGCGCCAGCAGCCAGGAGGACGGCTTGGGCAATCAGCCCCAGCATTTT. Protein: CASSQEDGLGNQPQHF.